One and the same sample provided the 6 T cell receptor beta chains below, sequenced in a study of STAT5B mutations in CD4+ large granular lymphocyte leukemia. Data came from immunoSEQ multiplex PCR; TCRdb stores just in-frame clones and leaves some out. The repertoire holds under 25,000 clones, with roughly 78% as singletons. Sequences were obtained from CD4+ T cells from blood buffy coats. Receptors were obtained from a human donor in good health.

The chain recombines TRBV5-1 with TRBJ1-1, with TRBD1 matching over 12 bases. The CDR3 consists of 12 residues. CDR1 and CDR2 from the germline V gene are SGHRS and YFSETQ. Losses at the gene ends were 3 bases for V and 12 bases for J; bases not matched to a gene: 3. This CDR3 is CASSWDRGQTFF. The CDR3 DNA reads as TGCGCCAGCAGCTGGGACAGGGGGCAAACTTTCTTT.

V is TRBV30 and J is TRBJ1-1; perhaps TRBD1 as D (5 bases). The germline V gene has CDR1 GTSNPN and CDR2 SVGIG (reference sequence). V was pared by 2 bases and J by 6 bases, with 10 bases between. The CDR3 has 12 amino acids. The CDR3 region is CAWSRQGPEAFF. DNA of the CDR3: TGTGCCTGGAGTAGGCAGGGCCCTGAAGCTTTCTTT. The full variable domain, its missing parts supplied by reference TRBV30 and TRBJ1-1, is SQTIHQWPATLVQPVGSPLSLECTVEGTSNPNLYWYRQAAGRGLQLLFYSVGIGQISSEVPQNLSASRPQDRQFILSSKKLLLSDSGFYLCAWSRQGPEAFFGQGTRLTVV.

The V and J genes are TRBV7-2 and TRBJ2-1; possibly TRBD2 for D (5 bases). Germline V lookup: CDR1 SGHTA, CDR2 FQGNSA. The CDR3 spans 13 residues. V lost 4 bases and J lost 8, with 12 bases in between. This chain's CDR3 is CASSSPTGYEQFF. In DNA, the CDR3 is TGTGCCAGCAGCTCCCCAACGGGGTATGAGCAGTTCTTC.

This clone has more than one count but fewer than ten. The CDR3 reads CASSSGDSFMNTEAFF. CDR3 in DNA: TGCGCCAGCAGCTCGGGGGACAGCTTTATGAACACTGAAGCTTTCTTT. The chain combines TRBV5-1 with TRBJ1-1; 7 positions agree with TRBD1. The V segment lost 3 bases and the J segment 0 bases; nucleotides outside the gene matches: 8. Germline V lookup: CDR1 SGHRS, CDR2 YFSETQ. The CDR3 runs to 16 residues.

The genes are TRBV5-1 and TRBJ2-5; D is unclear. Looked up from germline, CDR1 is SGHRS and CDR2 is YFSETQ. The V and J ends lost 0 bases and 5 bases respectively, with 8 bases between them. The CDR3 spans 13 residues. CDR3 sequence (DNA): TGCGCCAGCAGCTTGGGGTTTCGGGAGACCCAGTACTTC. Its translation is CASSLGFRETQYF.

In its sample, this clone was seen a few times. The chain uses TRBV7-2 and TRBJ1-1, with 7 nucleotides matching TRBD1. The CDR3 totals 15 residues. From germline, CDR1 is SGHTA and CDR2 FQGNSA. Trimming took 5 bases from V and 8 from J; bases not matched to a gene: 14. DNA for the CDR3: TGTGCCAGCAGCCCTCAGGGGGGCGGAGGGAGAGAAGCTTTCTTT. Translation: CASSPQGGGGREAFF. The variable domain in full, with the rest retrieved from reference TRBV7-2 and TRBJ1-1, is GAGVSQSPSNKVTEKGKDVELRCDPISGHTALYWYRQSLGQGLEFLIYFQGNSAPDKSGLPSDRFSAERTGGSVSTLTIQRTQQEDSAVYLCASSPQGGGGREAFFGQGTRLTVV.